This record looks at one T cell receptor (beta chain) sequence and its context. Its antigen is unidentified. The data derive from a study of cytomegalovirus exposure and HLA in healthy donors. Study overall: Among roughly 180 million T cells, an earlier analysis found 120 million or so unique TCR beta sequences.

General study findings and limits: In a later analysis, HLA-associated TCR beta chains were more clonally expanded than equally common others. Reported results showed that the classifier diagnosed cytomegalovirus status with high specificity and sensitivity.

Each donor was nominally healthy when sampled (though unrecorded immune exposures were likely). Use of 60 Vbeta and 13 Jbeta primers characterized the PCR. Clones were read by immunoSEQ multiplex PCR, and TCRdb kept only the in-frame ones, dropping some. The sample table includes tens of thousands of clones. Sequenced: PBMCs. This clonotype was sampled from a male donor in good health and CMV-seronegative.

Here the CDR3 DNA reads TGCGCCAGCAGAGAAAGGGAGGATTCACCCCTCCACTTT. As protein: CASREREDSPLHF. The chain employs TRBV5-1 and TRBJ1-6; D call uncertain. This CDR3 has 13 amino acids. CDR1 and CDR2 (germline): SGHRS, YFSETQ. V lost 5 bases and J 8 bases, leaving 11 bases between the germline ends.